This T cell receptor beta chain was recovered during a study of cytomegalovirus exposure and HLA in healthy donors. Study results and caveats: Listed as cytomegalovirus-associated were approximately 160 TCR beta chains. Within the 90 to 150 validation repertoires, first-cohort TCR clusters tended to co-occur, according to a later analysis.

Concerning this clone itself: Its specificity is not known.

V shed 6 bases and J 2 bases; nucleotides not matched to a gene: 4. This CDR3 has 14 amino acids. Germline-derived CDR1 and CDR2 are MNHEY and SMNVEV (reference sequence). TCRdb keeps only in-frame clones here, not all; method: immunoSEQ multiplex PCR. The sample lists about 110,000 clones; more than 75% were seen once. Sequences were obtained from PBMCs. The source of this sequence is a woman aged 25 to 39 in good health and CMV-seropositive. The J gene is TRBJ1-3, the V gene TRBV27; TRBD1 agrees at 7 bases. CDR3 sequence (DNA): TGTGCCAGCAGCCGAGGGGGCACTGGAAACACCATATATTTT. It encodes CASSRGGTGNTIYF.